This is a list of T cell receptor beta chains from one sample in a study of shared clonotypes between healthy human individuals. The table came from immunoSEQ multiplex PCR; TCRdb's copy has only in-frame clones and leaves some out. The sample yields some 1 million clones, roughly 70% seen once. The specimen sequenced was memory CD4+ T cells sorted from blood. The receptors come from a man aged 18-30 years in good health. Both conserved end residues are part of each CDR3. The D gene is left open where the match is weak. Size is stated for part of the rows, as once, few or many counts, or as a class when the clone is expanded.

>.|TRBJ1-5|TRBV27|.
CASSSAWGSNQPQHF
TGTGCCAGCAGTTCCGCGTGGGGTAGCAATCAGCCCCAGCATTTT
>.|TRBJ1-1|TRBV28|TRBD1
CASRRQGNTEAFF
TGTGCCAGCAGGCGACAGGGAAACACTGAAGCTTTCTTT
>.|TRBJ2-2|TRBV7-2|TRBD2
CASSLVAGVLGELFF
TGTGCCAGCAGCTTAGTTGCGGGAGTCCTCGGGGAGCTGTTTTTT
>.|TRBJ1-6|TRBV30|TRBD1
CAWRLPRQGNSPLHF
TGTGCCTGGAGGTTACCAAGACAGGGTAATTCACCCCTCCACTTT
>.|TRBJ2-7|TRBV10-2|TRBD2
CASSVSSGRIHEQYF
TGCGCCAGCAGTGTATCTAGCGGGAGAATCCACGAGCAGTACTTC
>once|TRBJ2-1|TRBV11-3|.
CASSHRGATYNEQFF
TGTGCCAGCAGCCACCGGGGGGCCACCTACAATGAGCAGTTCTTC
>.|TRBJ1-5|TRBV5-1|.
CASSQDGFSNQPQHF
TGCGCCAGCAGCCAGGACGGCTTTAGCAATCAGCCCCAGCATTTT
>.|TRBJ1-2|TRBV7-2|TRBD1
CASSLVGTGTGGSGYTF
TGTGCCAGCAGCTTAGTGGGAACCGGGACAGGGGGATCGGGCTACACCTTC
>.|TRBJ2-7|TRBV5-6|.
CASSLYVDEQYF
TGTGCCAGCAGCTTGTACGTTGACGAGCAGTACTTC
>.|TRBJ2-5|TRBV19|TRBD2
CASSFGLAGTQETQYF
TGTGCCAGTAGTTTCGGACTAGCGGGAACGCAAGAGACCCAGTACTTC